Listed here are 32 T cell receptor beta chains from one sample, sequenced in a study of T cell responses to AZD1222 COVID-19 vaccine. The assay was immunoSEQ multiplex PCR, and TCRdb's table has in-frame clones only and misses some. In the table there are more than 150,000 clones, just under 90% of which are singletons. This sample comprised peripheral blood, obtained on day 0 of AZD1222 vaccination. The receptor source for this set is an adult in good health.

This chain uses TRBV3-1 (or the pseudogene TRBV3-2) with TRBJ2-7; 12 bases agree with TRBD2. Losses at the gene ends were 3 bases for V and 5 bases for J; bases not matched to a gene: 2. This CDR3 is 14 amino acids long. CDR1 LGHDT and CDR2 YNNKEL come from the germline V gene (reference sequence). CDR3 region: CASSHLAGGDEQYF. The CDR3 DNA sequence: TGTGCCAGCAGCCACCTAGCGGGAGGGGACGAGCAGTACTTC.

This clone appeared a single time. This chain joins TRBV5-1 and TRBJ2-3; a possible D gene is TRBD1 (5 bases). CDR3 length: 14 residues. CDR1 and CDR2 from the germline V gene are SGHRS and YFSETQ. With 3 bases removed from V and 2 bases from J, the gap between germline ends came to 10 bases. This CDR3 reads CASSSGQYTDTQYF. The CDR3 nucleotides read TGCGCCAGCAGCTCCGGACAATACACAGATACGCAGTATTTT.

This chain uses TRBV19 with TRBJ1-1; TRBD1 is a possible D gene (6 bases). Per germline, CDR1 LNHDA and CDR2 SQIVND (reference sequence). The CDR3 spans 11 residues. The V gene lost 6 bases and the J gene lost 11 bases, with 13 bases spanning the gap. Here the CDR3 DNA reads TGTGCCAGTAGAGGGGGGCAGGGGGCTTTCTTT. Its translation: CASRGGQGAFF.

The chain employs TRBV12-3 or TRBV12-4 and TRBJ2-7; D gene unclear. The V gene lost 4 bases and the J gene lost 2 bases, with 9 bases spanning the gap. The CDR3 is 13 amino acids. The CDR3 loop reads CASSWQPTYEQYF. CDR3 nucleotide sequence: TGTGCCAGCAGTTGGCAGCCGACCTACGAGCAGTACTTC.

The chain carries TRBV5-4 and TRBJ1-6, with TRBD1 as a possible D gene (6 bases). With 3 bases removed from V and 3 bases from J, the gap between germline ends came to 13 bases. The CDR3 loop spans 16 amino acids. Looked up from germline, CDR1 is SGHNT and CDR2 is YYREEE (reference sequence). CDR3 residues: CASSWGGGDYNSPLHF. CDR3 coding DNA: TGTGCCAGCAGCTGGGGAGGGGGGGACTATAATTCACCCCTCCACTTT.

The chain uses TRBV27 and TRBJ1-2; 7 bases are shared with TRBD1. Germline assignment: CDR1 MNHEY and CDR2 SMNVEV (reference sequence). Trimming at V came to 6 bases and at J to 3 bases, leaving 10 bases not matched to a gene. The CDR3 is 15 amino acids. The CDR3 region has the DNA TGTGCCAGCAGCCTAAGGACAGGTCGTGACTATGGCTACACCTTC. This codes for CASSLRTGRDYGYTF.

The CDR3, as DNA: TGCGCCAGCAGTCACAGGATCCCCTACGAGCAGTACTTC. Protein sequence: CASSHRIPYEQYF. The chain has TRBV23-1 and TRBJ2-7; D is unclear. TRBV23-1 has ORF status, its function being uncertain. The length of the CDR3 is 13 residues. V was shortened by 3 bases and J by 2 bases, with 8 bases between the two germline ends.

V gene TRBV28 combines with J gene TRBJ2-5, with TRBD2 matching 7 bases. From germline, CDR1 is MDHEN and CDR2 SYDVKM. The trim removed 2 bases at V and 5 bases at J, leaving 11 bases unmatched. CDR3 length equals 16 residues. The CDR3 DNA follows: TGTGCCAGCAGTTTAGGCCTAGCTAGCGGCTCCGAGACCCAGTACTTC. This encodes CASSLGLASGSETQYF.

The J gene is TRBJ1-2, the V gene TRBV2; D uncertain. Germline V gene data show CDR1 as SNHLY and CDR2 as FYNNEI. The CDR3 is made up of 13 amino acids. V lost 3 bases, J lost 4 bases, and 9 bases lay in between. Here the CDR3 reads CASSDSQIYGYTF. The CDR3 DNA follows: TGTGCCAGCAGTGACAGTCAGATCTATGGCTACACCTTC.

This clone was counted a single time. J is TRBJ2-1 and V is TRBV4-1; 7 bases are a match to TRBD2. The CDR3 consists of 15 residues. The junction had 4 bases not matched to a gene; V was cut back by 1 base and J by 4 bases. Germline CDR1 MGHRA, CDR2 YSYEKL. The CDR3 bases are TGCGCCAGCAGCCAAGGGCGGGGGAGGTACAATGAGCAGTTCTTC. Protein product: CASSQGRGRYNEQFF.

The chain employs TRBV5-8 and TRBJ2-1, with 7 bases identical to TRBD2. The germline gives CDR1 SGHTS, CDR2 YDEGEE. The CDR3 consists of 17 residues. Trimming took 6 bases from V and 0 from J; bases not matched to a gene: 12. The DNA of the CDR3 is TGTGCCAGCACCTACTCAATAGGCGGGGGCTCCTACAATGAGCAGTTCTTC. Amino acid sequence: CASTYSIGGGSYNEQFF.

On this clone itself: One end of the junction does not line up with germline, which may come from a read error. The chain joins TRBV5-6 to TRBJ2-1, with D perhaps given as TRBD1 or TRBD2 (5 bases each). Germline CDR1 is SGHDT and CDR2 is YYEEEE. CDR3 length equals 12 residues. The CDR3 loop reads CASSSQGRSAFF. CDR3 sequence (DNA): TGTGCTAGCAGCAGCCAGGGACGGTCCGCGTTCTTC.

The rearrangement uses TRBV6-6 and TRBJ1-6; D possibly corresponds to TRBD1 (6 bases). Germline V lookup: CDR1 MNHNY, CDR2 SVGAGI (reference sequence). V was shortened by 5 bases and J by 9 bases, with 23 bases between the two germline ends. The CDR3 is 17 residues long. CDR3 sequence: CASSPSQGSQTFSPLHF. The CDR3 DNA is TGTGCCAGCAGTCCCTCACAGGGTTCACAAACATTTTCACCCCTCCACTTT.

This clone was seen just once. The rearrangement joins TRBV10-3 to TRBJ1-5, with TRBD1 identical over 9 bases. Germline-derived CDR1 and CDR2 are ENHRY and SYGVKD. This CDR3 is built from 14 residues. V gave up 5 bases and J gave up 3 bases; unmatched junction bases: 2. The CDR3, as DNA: TGTGCCATCAGTTGGACAGGGGACAATCAGCCCCAGCATTTT. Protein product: CAISWTGDNQPQHF.

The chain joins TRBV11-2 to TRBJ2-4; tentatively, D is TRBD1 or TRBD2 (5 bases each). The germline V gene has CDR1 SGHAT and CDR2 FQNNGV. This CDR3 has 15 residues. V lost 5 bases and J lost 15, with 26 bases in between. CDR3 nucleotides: TGTGCCAGCAGCCCGATGGTGGGGCTCCAGGGACCGAGGTACTTC. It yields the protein CASSPMVGLQGPRYF.

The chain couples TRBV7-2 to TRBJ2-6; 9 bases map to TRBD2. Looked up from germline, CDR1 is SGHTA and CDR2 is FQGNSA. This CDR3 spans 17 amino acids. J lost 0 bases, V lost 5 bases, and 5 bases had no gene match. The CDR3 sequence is CASSPGTSSSGANVLTF. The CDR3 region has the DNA TGTGCCAGCAGCCCGGGGACTAGCAGCTCTGGGGCCAACGTCCTGACTTTC.

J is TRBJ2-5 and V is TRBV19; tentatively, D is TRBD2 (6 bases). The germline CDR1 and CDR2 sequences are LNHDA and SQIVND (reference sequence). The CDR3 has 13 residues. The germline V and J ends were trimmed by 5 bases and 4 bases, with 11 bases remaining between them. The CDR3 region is CASSAPGGETQYF. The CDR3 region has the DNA TGTGCCAGTAGTGCCCCCGGGGGAGAGACCCAGTACTTC.

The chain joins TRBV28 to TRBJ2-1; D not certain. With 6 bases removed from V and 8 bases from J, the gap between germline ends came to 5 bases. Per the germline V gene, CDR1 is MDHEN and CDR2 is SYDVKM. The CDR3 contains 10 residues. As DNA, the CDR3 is TGTGCCAGCAGGGGTTATGAGCAGTTCTTC. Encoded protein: CASRGYEQFF.

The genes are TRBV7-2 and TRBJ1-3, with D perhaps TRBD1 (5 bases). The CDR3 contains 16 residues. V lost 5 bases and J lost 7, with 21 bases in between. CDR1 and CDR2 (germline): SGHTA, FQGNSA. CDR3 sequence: CASSDMGGALGNTIYF. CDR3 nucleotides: TGTGCCAGCAGCGATATGGGAGGGGCCTTGGGGAACACCATATATTTT.

CDR3 DNA sequence: TGTGCCAGCAGCTCGGGACCGGACAGGGATGGTCAGCCCCAGCATTTT. It encodes CASSSGPDRDGQPQHF. The chain is built from TRBV5-6 and TRBJ1-5; TRBD1 aligns across 8 bases. The CDR3 is 16 amino acids. Germline values: CDR1 SGHDT, CDR2 YYEEEE. J was trimmed by 6 bases and V by 3 bases; bases with no gene match: 11.

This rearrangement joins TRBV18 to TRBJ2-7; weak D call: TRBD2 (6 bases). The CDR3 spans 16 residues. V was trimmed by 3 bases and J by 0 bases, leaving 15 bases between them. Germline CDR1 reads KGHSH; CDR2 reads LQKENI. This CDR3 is CASSPWDLGSSYEQYF. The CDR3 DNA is TGTGCCAGCTCACCTTGGGACTTGGGTAGCTCCTACGAGCAGTACTTC.

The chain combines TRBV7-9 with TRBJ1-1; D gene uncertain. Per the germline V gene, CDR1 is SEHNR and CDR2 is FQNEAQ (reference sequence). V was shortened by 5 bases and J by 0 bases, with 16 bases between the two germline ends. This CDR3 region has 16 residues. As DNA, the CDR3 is TGTGCCAGCAGCCCGCGAGGGCGTCCGATGAACACTGAAGCTTTCTTT. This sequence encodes CASSPRGRPMNTEAFF.

CDR3 in amino acids: CASSYPASGSTDTQYF. DNA for the CDR3: TGTGCCAGCAGTTACCCGGCTAGCGGTAGCACAGATACGCAGTATTTT. The chain employs TRBV6-2 or TRBV6-3 and TRBJ2-3; TRBD2 matches at 7 bases. Germline lookup yields CDR1 MNHEY and CDR2 SVGEGT. The V gene end was trimmed by 2 bases and the J gene end by 0 bases; junction bases not matched to a gene: 5. CDR3 length: 16 residues.

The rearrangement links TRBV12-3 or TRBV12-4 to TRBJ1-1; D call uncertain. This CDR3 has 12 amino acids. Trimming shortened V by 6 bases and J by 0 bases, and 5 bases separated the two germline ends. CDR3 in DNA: TGTGCCAGCAGGTGGATGAACACTGAAGCTTTCTTT. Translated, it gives CASRWMNTEAFF.

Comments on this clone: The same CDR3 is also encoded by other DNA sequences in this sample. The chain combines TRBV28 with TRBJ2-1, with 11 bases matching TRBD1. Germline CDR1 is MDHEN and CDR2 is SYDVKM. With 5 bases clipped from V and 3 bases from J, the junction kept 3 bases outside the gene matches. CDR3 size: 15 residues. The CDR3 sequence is CASSLGTGGYNEQFF. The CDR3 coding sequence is TGTGCCAGCAGTCTCGGGACAGGGGGCTACAATGAGCAGTTCTTC. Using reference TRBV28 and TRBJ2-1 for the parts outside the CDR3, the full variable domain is DVKVTQSSRYLVKRTGEKVFLECVQDMDHENMFWYRQDPGLGLRLIYFSYDVKMKEKGDIPEGYSVSREKKERFSLILESASTNQTSMYLCASSLGTGGYNEQFFGPGTRLTVL.

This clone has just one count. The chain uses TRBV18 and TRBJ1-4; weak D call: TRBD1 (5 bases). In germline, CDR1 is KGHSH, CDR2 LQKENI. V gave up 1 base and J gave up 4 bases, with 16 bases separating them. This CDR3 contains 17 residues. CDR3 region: CASSPQAPGAGNEKLFF. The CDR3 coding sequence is TGTGCCAGCTCACCACAGGCACCCGGGGCTGGTAATGAAAAACTGTTTTTT.

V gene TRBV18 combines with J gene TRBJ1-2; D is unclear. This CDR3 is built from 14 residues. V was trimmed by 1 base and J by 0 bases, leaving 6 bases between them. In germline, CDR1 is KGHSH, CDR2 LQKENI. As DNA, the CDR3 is TGTGCCAGCTCACCACGAGAAGCTAACTATGGCTACACCTTC. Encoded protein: CASSPREANYGYTF.

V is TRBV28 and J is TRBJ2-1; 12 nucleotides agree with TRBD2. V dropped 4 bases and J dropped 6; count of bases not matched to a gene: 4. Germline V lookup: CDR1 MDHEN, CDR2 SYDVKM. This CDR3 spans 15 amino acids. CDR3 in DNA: TGTGCCAGCAGTTCAGGACTAGCGGGAAGCAATGAGCAGTTCTTC. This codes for CASSSGLAGSNEQFF.

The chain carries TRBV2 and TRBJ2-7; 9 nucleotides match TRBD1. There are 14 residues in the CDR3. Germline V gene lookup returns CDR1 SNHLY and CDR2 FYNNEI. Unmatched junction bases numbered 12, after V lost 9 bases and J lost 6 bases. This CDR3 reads CARAGQGSRGEQYF. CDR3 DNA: TGTGCCAGAGCAGGACAGGGGTCCCGTGGCGAGCAGTACTTC.

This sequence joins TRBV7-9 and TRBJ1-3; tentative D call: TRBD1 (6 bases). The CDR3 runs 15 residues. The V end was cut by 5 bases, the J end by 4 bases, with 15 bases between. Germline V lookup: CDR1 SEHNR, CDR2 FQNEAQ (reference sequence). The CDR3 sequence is CASSRQDGGGNTIYF. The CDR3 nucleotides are TGTGCCAGCAGCAGACAGGACGGTGGAGGAAACACCATATATTTT.

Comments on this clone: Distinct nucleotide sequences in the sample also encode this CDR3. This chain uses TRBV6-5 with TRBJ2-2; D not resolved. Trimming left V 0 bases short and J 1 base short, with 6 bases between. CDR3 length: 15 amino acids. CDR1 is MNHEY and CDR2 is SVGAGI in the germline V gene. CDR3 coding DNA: TGTGCCAGCAGTTACTCGACGGGGAACACCGGGGAGCTGTTTTTT. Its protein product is CASSYSTGNTGELFF.

The CDR3 here is CASSLGGRTEAFF. In DNA form, the CDR3 reads TGTGCCAGCAGTTTAGGAGGCAGGACTGAAGCTTTCTTT. This chain joins TRBV12-3 or TRBV12-4 and TRBJ1-1; D not resolved. CDR3 length equals 13 residues. V lost 1 base, J lost 5 bases, and 8 bases lay in between.